The rows below give T cell receptor beta chains drawn from one sample of a study of response to subunit inactivated influenza vaccine. In TCRdb, the RT-PCR reads were re-called with MiXCR into one record per CDR3 protein. Of about 540,000 distinct CDR3 sequences listed, roughly a quarter are singletons. The same data also went into a second study, on T cells expressing NK-cell markers.

Specimen: CD4+ T cells sorted from PBMCs, collected about 12 days after vaccination. These receptors were taken from a man aged 50 to 59 who received an inactivated influenza vaccine. CDR3s include the opening cysteine and the closing phenylalanine or tryptophan. A D gene is named only where the DNA matches it firmly. Clone size appears in some rows only: once, few, many, or a class for an expanded clone.

abundance	d_gene	j_gene	v_gene	CDR3aa	CDR3nt
once	NA	TRBJ1-6	TRBV5-1	CASSVQRMSPLHF	TGCGCCAGCAGCGTGCAAAGAATGTCACCCCTCCACTTT
few	TRBD1	TRBJ1-1	TRBV5-1	CASSILTGAEAFF	TGCGCCAGCAGCATCCTGACAGGGGCTGAAGCTTTCTTT
NA	NA	TRBJ2-3	TRBV4-3	CASSQDLRNWEGTDTQYF	TGCGCCAGCAGCCAAGATCTTAGGAACTGGGAAGGCACAGATACGCAGTATTTT
few	NA	TRBJ1-1	TRBV5-1	CASSLVSFGNTEAFF	TGCGCCAGCAGCTTGGTGTCTTTTGGGAACACTGAAGCTTTCTTT
NA	TRBD2	TRBJ2-4	TRBV12-3/TRBV12-4	CASSAAGGAKNIQYF	TGTGCCAGCAGTGCGGCGGGAGGCGCCAAAAACATTCAGTACTTC
few	NA	TRBJ2-1	TRBV20-1	CSAIFEQGLNEQFF	TGCAGTGCTATTTTCGAACAGGGCCTTAATGAGCAGTTCTTC
few	NA	TRBJ1-5	TRBV28	CASSFDLNQPQHF	TGTGCCAGCAGTTTTGATCTCAATCAGCCCCAGCATTTT
few	TRBD1	TRBJ2-3	TRBV5-6	CASSLLPGQGIFF	TGTGCCAGCAGCTTGCTACCGGGACAGGGAATATTCTTT
NA	NA	TRBJ2-3	TRBV7-2	CASRIGTFTDTQYF	TGTGCCAGCAGAATAGGGACTTTTACAGATACGCAGTATTTT
many	TRBD2	TRBJ2-1	TRBV10-3	CAISPTSGSYNEQFF	TGTGCCATCAGCCCGACTAGCGGGAGCTACAATGAGCAGTTCTTC
NA	NA	TRBJ2-5	TRBV7-2	CASTLNWETQYF	TGTGCCAGCACCCTCAACTGGGAGACCCAGTACTTC
NA	NA	TRBJ2-3	TRBV7-2	CASSLGGRVDTQYF	TGTGCCAGCAGCTTAGGAGGAAGAGTCGATACGCAGTATTTT
NA	NA	TRBJ2-7	TRBV5-4	CASSLYGGGYEQYF	TGTGCCAGCAGCTTATACGGAGGAGGTTACGAGCAGTACTTC
NA	NA	TRBJ2-3	TRBV10-3	CAISEGNLSTDTQYF	TGTGCCATCAGTGAGGGCAATCTAAGCACAGATACGCAGTATTTT
NA	TRBD2	TRBJ2-3	TRBV6-1	CASRAGTTYTDTQYF	TGTGCCAGCAGGGCCGGGACTACCTACACAGATACGCAGTATTTT
NA	NA	TRBJ1-3	TRBV6-2/TRBV6-3	CASSRGLTARNTIYF	TGTGCCAGCAGTCGTGGACTGACCGCGCGAAACACCATATATTTT
NA	TRBD1	TRBJ2-1	TRBV29-1	CSVGPGQGHNEQFF	TGCAGCGTTGGTCCGGGACAGGGGCACAATGAGCAGTTCTTC
NA	NA	TRBJ2-1	TRBV7-2	CASRAGLMYNEQFF	TGTGCCAGCAGAGCAGGGCTAATGTACAATGAGCAGTTCTTC
few	NA	TRBJ2-1	TRBV14	CASTSSYSEQFF	TGTGCCAGCACCAGTTCATACAGTGAGCAGTTCTTC
few	TRBD1	TRBJ2-5	TRBV29-1	CSVEEDRVQTQYF	TGCAGCGTTGAAGAGGACAGGGTGCAGACCCAGTACTTC
few	TRBD2	TRBJ2-3	TRBV9	CASSLGTSGTLKDTQYF	TGTGCCAGCAGCTTAGGGACTAGCGGGACGCTTAAAGATACGCAGTATTTT
few	TRBD2	TRBJ2-1	TRBV20-1	CSARGLTSGRTYNEQFF	TGCAGTGCTAGAGGGCTGACTAGCGGGAGGACCTACAATGAGCAGTTCTTC
few	TRBD1	TRBJ1-5	TRBV20-1	CSARTGGEDQPQHF	TGCAGTGCTAGGACAGGGGGCGAGGATCAGCCCCAGCATTTT
NA	NA	TRBJ1-1	TRBV25-1	CASSDTGALLAFF	TGTGCCAGCAGTGACACAGGCGCCCTTCTGGCTTTCTTT
few	NA	TRBJ2-2	TRBV12-3/TRBV12-4	CASSNLGRDTGELFF	TGTGCCAGCAGTAACCTCGGACGGGACACCGGGGAGCTGTTTTTT
few	TRBD1	TRBJ1-2	TRBV5-1	CASTWDSNYGYTF	TGCGCCAGCACCTGGGACAGTAACTATGGCTACACCTTC
few	TRBD1	TRBJ2-2	TRBV5-1	CASSSGQGITGELFF	TGCGCCAGCAGCAGTGGACAGGGGATCACCGGGGAGCTGTTTTTT
NA	NA	TRBJ2-1	TRBV7-9	CASSFGSRRSEQFF	TGTGCCAGCAGCTTCGGGAGCCGGCGGAGCGAGCAGTTCTTC
many	NA	TRBJ2-1	TRBV10-3	CAISDPSEQFF	TGTGCCATCAGTGATCCATCTGAGCAGTTCTTC
NA	NA	TRBJ2-7	TRBV29-1	CSGGTSSGGEQYF	TGCAGCGGCGGGACGAGTTCCGGCGGGGAGCAGTACTTC
few	NA	TRBJ1-1	TRBV20-1	CSAGAGWVTTEAFF	TGCAGTGCCGGAGCGGGGTGGGTGACCACTGAAGCTTTCTTT
NA	NA	TRBJ2-7	TRBV5-1	CASSLVYQGGPTSYEQYF	TGCGCCAGCAGCTTGGTTTATCAGGGGGGCCCAACCTCCTACGAGCAGTACTTC
few	NA	TRBJ2-5	TRBV9	CASSVADQETQYF	TGTGCCAGCAGCGTTGCGGATCAAGAGACCCAGTACTTC
NA	TRBD2	TRBJ2-3	TRBV5-1	CASSLLAGGPSTDTQYF	TGCGCCAGCAGCTTGTTAGCGGGGGGGCCGAGCACAGATACGCAGTATTTT
NA	TRBD1	TRBJ2-5	TRBV9	CASSQWTGRETQYF	TGTGCCAGCAGCCAATGGACAGGTCGGGAGACCCAGTACTTC
NA	TRBD1	TRBJ2-7	TRBV5-1	CASSGAGQGYSEQYF	TGCGCCAGCAGCGGCGCCGGACAGGGTTACAGCGAGCAGTACTTC
NA	NA	TRBJ2-7	TRBV5-1	CASSLSPSGQREQYF	TGCGCCAGCAGCTTGTCCCCCTCGGGACAACGCGAGCAGTACTTC
few	TRBD2	TRBJ2-1	TRBV29-1	CSVLDRAGGSYNEQFF	TGCAGCGTACTAGATCGGGCGGGGGGCTCCTACAATGAGCAGTTCTTC
many	NA	TRBJ2-2	TRBV6-1	CASKVPGNTGELFF	TGTGCCAGCAAAGTACCAGGAAACACCGGGGAGCTGTTTTTT
few	NA	TRBJ2-1	TRBV20-1	CSATGSHNEQFF	TGCAGTGCTACCGGGTCCCACAATGAGCAGTTCTTC
NA	NA	TRBJ2-3	TRBV20-1	CSASRVDTQYF	TGCAGTGCTAGTAGGGTAGATACGCAGTATTTT
few	TRBD1	TRBJ2-7	TRBV11-2	CASRHPGQDYEQYF	TGTGCCAGCAGGCACCCTGGACAGGACTACGAGCAGTACTTC
many	TRBD2	TRBJ2-7	TRBV11-2	CASSQRTSGGYEQYF	TGTGCCAGCAGTCAAAGGACTAGCGGGGGCTACGAGCAGTACTTC
few	NA	TRBJ1-2	TRBV20-1	CSARGGLHF	TGCAGTGCTAGGGGGGGCCTACATTTC
few	NA	TRBJ2-1	TRBV15	CATSRVLAVGIDEQFF	TGTGCCACCAGCAGAGTATTAGCCGTTGGGATTGATGAGCAGTTCTTC
NA	NA	TRBJ2-2	TRBV3-1	CASSRFVTGELFF	TGTGCCAGCAGCCGCTTCGTCACCGGGGAGCTGTTTTTT